This T cell receptor (beta chain) was obtained from a study of neurological immune-mediated disorders. General study points: The study found no CDR3 amino acid sequences shared by expanded clones across subjects, suggesting private repertoires in all groups.

With regard to this clonotype: The antigen remains unidentified.

Germline values: CDR1 MNHNS, CDR2 SASEGT. CDR3 size: 16 residues. The germline V and J ends were trimmed by 7 bases and 0 bases, with 16 bases remaining between them. TCRdb re-analysed the 5' RACE reads in MiXCR, keeping a single row per CDR3 protein. The repertoire includes fewer than 65,000 distinct CDR3 sequences, about 4% of them detected once, and about 3% sits in the top ten. The receptor's source is a man aged 45-60 years with multiple sclerosis. The V call is TRBV6-1, the J call TRBJ1-5; TRBD1 is a possible D gene (6 bases). Sequenced material: PBMCs. DNA of the CDR3: TGTGCCAGCATTCCGAGACAGGTTCCTAGCAATCAGCCCCAGCATTTT. Its protein is CASIPRQVPSNQPQHF.